This TCR beta chain appears in the sequencing data of a study of blood T cell repertoires in COVID-19. Across the study: Samples taken during acute and convalescent COVID-19 were collected in the United States, Italy and Spain. Sources were T cells, B-cell-depleted T cells, or PBMCs; the material itself was cDNA or gDNA.

In the source study's methods: For nucleated cells, counts were estimated from reference gene primer amplification. Assay used: immunoSEQ multiplex PCR; TCRdb lists only in-frame clones, some missing. For V, J and clone size, that table is used; D and trimming come from the DNA. The repertoire includes 95,000 to 100,000 clones, almost 85% of them detected once, and about 10% sits in the top ten. The CDR3 contains 16 residues. Trimming cost V 0 bases and J 11 bases; bases outside gene matches: 14. Germline CDR1 SGHRS, CDR2 YFSETQ. The source of this sequence is a man between 65 and 85 years old with acute or convalescent COVID-19. Sequencing was carried out using peripheral blood. The V call is TRBV5-1, the J call TRBJ2-3; 8 nucleotides line up with TRBD1. CDR3 sequence: CASSLEGQVGQGGQYF. The CDR3 DNA sequence: TGCGCCAGCAGCTTGGAGGGACAGGTGGGTCAAGGCGGGCAGTATTTT.